This TCR beta chain emerged from a study of blood T cell repertoires in COVID-19. For the study at large: Italy, Spain and the United States were the sources of the convalescent and acute COVID-19 samples.

The CDR3 spans 14 residues. The ends were cut back, 3 bases at V and 4 bases at J, with 12 bases in the middle. CDR1 and CDR2 from the germline V gene are WNHNN and SYGVQD (reference sequence). Participants came from roughly 25 US areas, aged about 18 to 100 years. Cohorts were determined from participant-reported clinical history. The protocol was immunoSEQ multiplex PCR, while the TCRdb copy is restricted to in-frame clones and leaves out a portion. The table includes a few hundred thousand clones, around nine tenths detected once. The rearrangement joins TRBV10-1 to TRBJ1-2; tentatively, D is TRBD1 (6 bases). The sample was PBMCs or T cells enriched from blood (not recorded which). This TCR derives from a woman aged 50 to 60 who had been exposed to COVID-19. The CDR3 loop is CASSEGDMFYGYTF. CDR3 DNA sequence: TGCGCCAGCAGTGAAGGGGACATGTTCTATGGCTACACCTTC.